This T cell receptor beta chain was profiled in a study of CD8 T cells in ankylosing spondylitis. This clonotype has at least ten counts. What it recognizes is unknown. The study's findings and limits: Ankylosing spondylitis blood seemed to carry a telltale TCR beta motif made of several highly homologous variants. As reported, disease-linked clones showed significant enrichment in matched ankylosing spondylitis synovial fluid.

Germline loops: CDR1 SGHTA, CDR2 FQGNSA. The CDR3 contains 13 residues. Trimming shortened V by 1 base and J by 6 bases, and 9 bases separated the two germline ends. Making the TCR beta libraries involved quantitative 5'-RACE with molecular barcodes. From the 5' RACE reads, TCRdb called clonotypes with MiXCR, one entry per CDR3 protein. The sample carries 250,000 to 400,000 distinct CDR3 sequences, approximately 10% recorded once. Sample: blood, either unsorted or a sorted T cell fraction (not recorded which). The chain has TRBV7-2 and TRBJ1-1; D not certain. This TCR derives from a female donor with ankylosing spondylitis or in good health (not recorded which). CDR3 nucleotide sequence: TGTGCCAGCAGCTTAGAATGGAGGGCTGAAGCTTTCTTT. This sequence encodes CASSLEWRAEAFF.